These 5 T cell receptor beta chains were sequenced from one sample in a study of cytomegalovirus exposure and HLA in healthy donors. PCR was performed using 60 Vbeta and 13 Jbeta primers. Using immunoSEQ multiplex PCR, the repertoire was profiled, and TCRdb retains in-frame clones only, with some absent. The table lists about 89,000 clones, under 75% of them singletons. Sequenced: PBMCs. These receptors were obtained from a human donor in good health.

This clone has only a few counts. The chain recombines TRBV9 with TRBJ2-7, with 9 bases fitting TRBD1. Germline V lookup: CDR1 SGDLS, CDR2 YYNGEE. The CDR3 runs 18 residues. V was pared by 4 bases and J by 0 bases, with 14 bases of the junction left unmatched. The CDR3 region has the DNA TGTGCCAGCAGCCCCGATCGGGGGGACAGGGTAAGCTCCTACGAGCAGTACTTC. Protein: CASSPDRGDRVSSYEQYF.

The chain employs TRBV30 and TRBJ1-6; D is perhaps TRBD1 (5 bases). The CDR3 is 13 amino acids. CDR1 is GTSNPN, CDR2 SVGIG, per germline (reference sequence). V was shortened by 3 bases and J by 10 bases, with 13 bases between the two germline ends. In DNA form, the CDR3 reads TGTGCCTGGAGGCAATCGGGGGTATCACCCCTCCACTTT. Translation: CAWRQSGVSPLHF.

V gene TRBV7-3 combines with J gene TRBJ2-3; weak D call: TRBD2 (6 bases). Germline-derived CDR1 and CDR2 are SGHTA and FQGTGA. V was trimmed by 5 bases and J by 2 bases, leaving 11 bases between them. This CDR3 has 14 amino acids. The CDR3 sequence is CASSPGLATDTQYF. CDR3 in DNA: TGTGCCAGCAGCCCGGGACTGGCCACAGATACGCAGTATTTT.

The chain uses TRBV7-9 and TRBJ2-2; 11 nucleotides line up with TRBD1. CDR1 is SEHNR and CDR2 is FQNEAQ in the germline V gene (reference sequence). This CDR3 is built from 16 residues. J lost 5 bases, V lost 5 bases, and 7 bases had no gene match. CDR3 DNA: TGTGCCAGCAGCCCACAAGGGACAGGGGGAACCGGGGAGCTGTTTTTT. Translating gives CASSPQGTGGTGELFF.

This CDR3 is CASSLGQGETQYF. CDR3 bases: TGCGCCAGCAGCTTGGGACAAGGAGAGACCCAGTACTTC. This chain joins TRBV5-1 and TRBJ2-5; no firm D call. V was shortened by 0 bases and J by 4 bases, with 7 bases between the two germline ends. Per germline, CDR1 SGHRS and CDR2 YFSETQ. CDR3 size: 13 residues.